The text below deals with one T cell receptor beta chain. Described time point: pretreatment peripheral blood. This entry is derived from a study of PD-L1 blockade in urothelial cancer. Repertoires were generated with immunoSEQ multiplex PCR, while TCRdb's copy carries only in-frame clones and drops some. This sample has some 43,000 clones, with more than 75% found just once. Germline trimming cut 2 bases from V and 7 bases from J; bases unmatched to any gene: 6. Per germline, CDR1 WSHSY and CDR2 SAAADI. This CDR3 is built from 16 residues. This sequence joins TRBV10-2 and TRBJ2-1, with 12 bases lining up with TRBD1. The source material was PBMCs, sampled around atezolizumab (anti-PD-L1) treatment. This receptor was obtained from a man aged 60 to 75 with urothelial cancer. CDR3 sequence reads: CASSESGTGGGNEQFF. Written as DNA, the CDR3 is TGCGCCAGCAGTGAGAGTGGGACAGGGGGCGGGAATGAGCAGTTCTTC.